Below are 20 T cell receptor beta chains sequenced from a single sample in a study of shared clonotypes between healthy human individuals. This table comes from immunoSEQ multiplex PCR, and its TCRdb copy is limited to in-frame clones, with some not included. The sample holds roughly 320,000 clones; 80% to 90% are singletons and the top ten take roughly 16%. Input material: memory CD8+ T cells sorted from blood. Subset meaning: CD45RO+ cells pooled with CCR7-negative TemRA cells. The receptors here all came from a man between 18 and 35 years old in good health.

The chain recombines TRBV27 with TRBJ2-7; D gene uncertain. V was trimmed by 4 bases and J by 11 bases, leaving 12 bases between them. CDR1 MNHEY and CDR2 SMNVEV come from the germline V gene (reference sequence). The CDR3 sequence is 11 residues long. This chain's CDR3 is CASSYALREYF. CDR3 coding DNA: TGTGCCAGCAGTTACGCGCTCCGAGAGTACTTC.

This sequence joins TRBV5-1 and TRBJ2-1; D is unresolved. The V gene lost 4 bases and the J gene lost 7 bases, with 27 bases spanning the gap. The CDR3 has 18 residues. The germline CDR1 and CDR2 sequences are SGHRS and YFSETQ. As DNA, the CDR3 is TGCGCCAGCAGCAGCCTTCCCACAGACTTCTTGGACGTAAATGAGCAGTTCTTC. Residues: CASSSLPTDFLDVNEQFF.

This clone was observed a handful of times. The chain links TRBV19 to TRBJ1-1, with D hard to call. The CDR3 spans 14 residues. Germline CDR1 LNHDA, CDR2 SQIVND (reference sequence). Trimming stripped 9 bases from V and 4 bases from J, with 18 bases between. The DNA of the CDR3 is TGTGCCAGCCATATGGCGGGAGCGGGCACTGAAGCTTTCTTT. Encoded protein: CASHMAGAGTEAFF.

The V gene is TRBV7-2, the J gene TRBJ2-5; D possibly corresponds to TRBD2 (5 bases). Germline-derived CDR1 and CDR2 are SGHTA and FQGNSA. This CDR3 contains 16 residues. The V gene lost 3 bases and the J gene lost 2 bases, with 16 bases spanning the gap. The CDR3 loop is CASSFWLAPQQETQYF. Here the CDR3 DNA reads TGTGCCAGCAGCTTTTGGCTAGCTCCCCAGCAAGAGACCCAGTACTTC.

The chain couples TRBV9 to TRBJ1-1; D is unclear. The V gene's germline CDR1 is SGDLS and CDR2 YYNGEE. The CDR3 is 13 amino acids. V lost 0 bases, J lost 2 bases, and 5 bases lay in between. Written as DNA, the CDR3 is TGTGCCAGCAGCGTAGAGGCTAACACTGAAGCTTTCTTT. Amino acids: CASSVEANTEAFF.

The rearrangement uses TRBV5-1 and TRBJ1-1; 11 bases fit TRBD1. The V segment lost 3 bases and the J segment 0 bases; nucleotides outside the gene matches: 10. The CDR3 is 18 residues long. Germline V gene sequence: CDR1 SGHRS, CDR2 YFSETQ. For the CDR3, the DNA is TGCGCCAGCAGCTCCCTGCGGGGACAGGGGGTCATGAACACTGAAGCTTTCTTT. It translates to CASSSLRGQGVMNTEAFF.

The V and J genes are TRBV5-1 and TRBJ1-2; tentative D call: TRBD1 (5 bases). Between the trimmed V and J ends, which lost 3 bases and 6 bases, there was a span of 18 bases. Per the germline V gene, CDR1 is SGHRS and CDR2 is YFSETQ. CDR3 length: 15 amino acids. CDR3 sequence: CASSYRDPHVHGYTF. CDR3 bases: TGCGCCAGCAGCTACCGGGACCCTCACGTCCATGGCTACACCTTC.

This clone was seen just once. The chain links TRBV27 to TRBJ2-3; D tentatively fits TRBD1 or TRBD2 (6 bases each). V was trimmed by 0 bases and J by 1 base, leaving 17 bases between them. The CDR3 spans 18 residues. Germline assignment: CDR1 MNHEY and CDR2 SMNVEV (reference sequence). The CDR3 here is CASSLSGGGFGGTDTQYF. The CDR3, as DNA: TGTGCCAGCAGTTTATCGGGGGGCGGATTCGGGGGCACAGATACGCAGTATTTT.

V gene TRBV5-1 combines with J gene TRBJ2-1, with a weak D call TRBD1 (6 bases). The CDR3 totals 17 residues. V was cut by 0 bases and J by 4 bases, with 17 bases left in between. Looked up from germline, CDR1 is SGHRS and CDR2 is YFSETQ. The CDR3 sequence is CASSLGWGQPPYNEQFF. The CDR3 DNA is TGCGCCAGCAGCTTGGGTTGGGGGCAGCCTCCGTACAATGAGCAGTTCTTC.

The genes are TRBV6-5 and TRBJ1-5; no reliable D call. This CDR3 comprises 13 residues. Germline V CDR1 and CDR2: MNHEY, SVGAGI. The V and J ends lost 6 bases and 0 bases respectively, with 6 bases between them. CDR3 sequence reads: CASSSDSNQPQHF. CDR3 bases: TGTGCCAGCAGCTCAGATAGCAATCAGCCCCAGCATTTT.

J is TRBJ2-7 and V is TRBV28; tentatively, D is TRBD1 or TRBD2 (7 bases each). Germline V gene sequence: CDR1 MDHEN, CDR2 SYDVKM. Trimming left V 5 bases short and J 1 base short, with 15 bases between. The CDR3 runs 15 residues. The CDR3 region has the DNA TGTGCCAGCAGTCTCCTCAGGGGGGGATCCTACGAGCAGTACTTC. Amino acid sequence: CASSLLRGGSYEQYF.

This chain uses TRBV10-2 with TRBJ1-1; tentative D call: TRBD1 (5 bases). The CDR3 covers 14 residues. V lost 9 bases to trimming and J lost 1 base, with 15 bases between them. Germline values: CDR1 WSHSY, CDR2 SAAADI. CDR3 nucleotides: TGCGCCAGTTATGCCCCCGGGGGGAACACTGAAGCTTTCTTT. Amino acid sequence: CASYAPGGNTEAFF.

This clone was recorded only once. This chain uses TRBV2 with TRBJ2-4; D may be TRBD1 or TRBD2 (5 bases each). This CDR3 comprises 13 residues. V lost 7 bases and J 11 bases, leaving 18 bases between the germline ends. The germline CDR1 and CDR2 sequences are SNHLY and FYNNEI. The CDR3 DNA reads TGTGCCAGCACCGGATTGGGGGTTCCCGTTCAGTACTTC. As protein: CASTGLGVPVQYF.

The chain employs TRBV30 and TRBJ1-2; D perhaps matches TRBD1 (5 bases). Germline values: CDR1 GTSNPN, CDR2 SVGIG (reference sequence). CDR3 length: 14 amino acids. V dropped 0 bases and J dropped 2 bases, with 10 bases sitting between them. In DNA, the CDR3 is TGTGCCTGGAGTGTAGGGGCTATCAACTATGGCTACACCTTC. It translates to CAWSVGAINYGYTF.

The chain links TRBV7-9 to TRBJ2-7, with D perhaps TRBD1 or TRBD2 (5 bases each). This CDR3 spans 15 amino acids. Germline CDR1 SEHNR, CDR2 FQNEAQ (reference sequence). The V and J ends lost 0 bases and 2 bases respectively, with 11 bases between them. The CDR3 nucleotides are TGTGCCAGCAGCTTAGCACTACGAGGGGCCTACGAGCAGTACTTC. This codes for CASSLALRGAYEQYF.

The CDR3 DNA reads TGCGCCAGCAGCCAAGAAATTCAGGGGCTCATCTATGGCTACACCTTC. Its translation is CASSQEIQGLIYGYTF. The chain combines TRBV4-1 with TRBJ1-2; a weak D match, TRBD1 (6 bases). Germline values: CDR1 MGHRA, CDR2 YSYEKL. This CDR3 comprises 16 residues. Deletions cut 0 bases from V and 4 bases from J, with 15 bases between.

The V call is TRBV11-2, the J call TRBJ2-7; TRBD1 or TRBD2 may be the D gene (5 bases each). The CDR3 is 14 amino acids. Between the trimmed V and J ends, which lost 4 bases and 2 bases, there was a span of 12 bases. Per the germline V gene, CDR1 is SGHAT and CDR2 is FQNNGV. CDR3 residues: CASSYGTGTYEQYF. The CDR3 nucleotides read TGTGCCAGCAGCTACGGGACGGGGACCTACGAGCAGTACTTC.

The chain uses TRBV28 and TRBJ2-1, with 7 bases lining up with TRBD1. V trimming: 1 base; J trimming: 4 bases; junction bases outside the gene matches: 4. The CDR3 is 15 amino acids. CDR1 is MDHEN, CDR2 SYDVKM, per germline. CDR3 nucleotide sequence: TGTGCCAGCAGTTTATTACAGGGGTTTTACAATGAGCAGTTCTTC. Amino acid sequence: CASSLLQGFYNEQFF.

The rearrangement joins TRBV9 to TRBJ2-3; D might be TRBD1 (6 bases). CDR3 size: 14 residues. Trimming shortened V by 0 bases and J by 5 bases, and 10 bases separated the two germline ends. Per germline, CDR1 SGDLS and CDR2 YYNGEE. In nucleotides, the CDR3 is TGTGCCAGCAGCGTAGTGGGGGCCGGAGATACGCAGTATTTT. Translating it yields CASSVVGAGDTQYF.

J is TRBJ2-7 and V is TRBV28, with D perhaps TRBD2 (6 bases). The V gene's germline CDR1 is MDHEN and CDR2 SYDVKM. V dropped 1 base and J dropped 0 bases, with 16 bases sitting between them. The CDR3 sequence is 17 residues long. This CDR3 is CASSLLGGHTSSYEQYF. The CDR3 nucleotides are TGTGCCAGCAGTTTATTGGGAGGACACACCAGCTCCTACGAGCAGTACTTC.